What follows are 20 T cell receptor beta chains derived from one specimen sequenced in a study of blood T cell repertoires in COVID-19. Clones were sequenced by immunoSEQ multiplex PCR, and TCRdb holds only the in-frame ones, with some missing. The sample yields roughly 98,000 clones, approximately 86% seen once. Source material: peripheral blood. These receptors all stem from a man between 65 and 79 years old with active or convalescent COVID-19.

This sequence joins TRBV27 and TRBJ1-6; 10 bases are shared with TRBD1. Germline CDR1 reads MNHEY; CDR2 reads SMNVEV (reference sequence). The CDR3 sequence is 15 residues long. The J segment lost 7 bases and the V segment lost 5 bases, leaving 5 bases of the junction unmatched. CDR3 nucleotide sequence: TGTGCCAGCAGTAGGGGGACAGGGGTAAATTCACCCCTCCACTTT. Its translation: CASSRGTGVNSPLHF.

This chain uses TRBV7-3 with TRBJ1-1; D perhaps matches TRBD1 (6 bases). The CDR3 extends over 13 amino acids. CDR1 and CDR2 (germline): SGHTA, FQGTGA. V was shortened by 3 bases and J by 1 base, with 6 bases between the two germline ends. The chain's CDR3 is CASSLTGNTEAFF. In DNA, the CDR3 is TGTGCCAGCAGCTTGACAGGGAACACTGAAGCTTTCTTT.

This rearrangement joins TRBV5-1 to TRBJ1-6; 9 bases fit TRBD1. The V gene end was trimmed by 1 base and the J gene end by 9 bases; junction bases not matched to a gene: 5. The length of the CDR3 is 15 residues. The germline gives CDR1 SGHRS, CDR2 YFSETQ. The CDR3: CASSLSGQGISPLHF. DNA for the CDR3: TGCGCCAGCAGCTTGTCAGGACAGGGGATTTCACCCCTCCACTTT.

V usage is TRBV5-1 and J usage is TRBJ1-1; 7 nucleotides agree with TRBD1. The CDR3 runs 15 residues. V shed 4 bases and J 0 bases; nucleotides not matched to a gene: 6. Germline loops: CDR1 SGHRS, CDR2 YFSETQ. The CDR3 DNA sequence: TGCGCCAGCAGCGAATTGACAGGGTTGAACACTGAAGCTTTCTTT. This translates into CASSELTGLNTEAFF.

The CDR3 loop reads CASSFFGQGIYF. CDR3 DNA sequence: TGTGCCAGCAGTTTTTTCGGACAGGGGATATATTTT. This chain links TRBV12-3 or TRBV12-4 with TRBJ1-3; TRBD1 matches 9 bases. V shed 3 bases and J 13 bases; nucleotides not matched to a gene: 4. This CDR3 has 12 residues.

V and J are TRBV3-1 (or the pseudogene TRBV3-2) and TRBJ1-3; D gene ambiguous. The V gene's germline CDR1 is LGHDT and CDR2 YNNKEL (reference sequence). V lost 2 bases and J 5 bases, leaving 7 bases between the germline ends. This CDR3 is 13 amino acids long. CDR3: CASSQTQRNTIYF. In nucleotides, the CDR3 is TGTGCCAGCAGCCAAACACAGAGAAACACCATATATTTT.

The chain recombines TRBV7-9 with TRBJ2-1; a weak D match, TRBD1 (7 bases). There are 12 residues in the CDR3. V was clipped by 7 bases and J by 7 bases, with 11 bases between them. The germline V gene encodes CDR1 SEHNR and CDR2 FQNEAQ (reference sequence). The CDR3 DNA follows: TGTGCCAGCAATTCAGGGGGGAATGAGCAGTTCTTC. Its translation is CASNSGGNEQFF.

This clone was picked up one time. The chain uses TRBV11-2 and TRBJ1-3; D gene ambiguous. This CDR3 spans 15 amino acids. Per the germline V gene, CDR1 is SGHAT and CDR2 is FQNNGV. Trimming shortened V by 7 bases and J by 0 bases, and 13 bases separated the two germline ends. The DNA of the CDR3 is TGTGCCAGCACTTCTCATGGAGGCTCTGGAAACACCATATATTTT. Protein sequence: CASTSHGGSGNTIYF.

This clone occurred once. This chain connects TRBV18 to TRBJ2-7; maybe TRBD2 (6 bases). The V and J ends lost 3 bases and 4 bases respectively, with 13 bases between them. Germline V gene data show CDR1 as KGHSH and CDR2 as LQKENI. The CDR3 has 14 amino acids. In nucleotides, the CDR3 is TGTGCCAGCTCACCGCGGGATGGGGCTTACGAGCAGTACTTC. The encoded protein is CASSPRDGAYEQYF. Using reference TRBV18 and TRBJ2-7 for the parts outside the CDR3, the full variable domain is NAGVMQNPRHLVRRRGQEARLRCSPMKGHSHVYWYRQLPEEGLKFMVYLQKENIIDESGMPKERFSAEFPKEGPSILRIQQVVRGDSAAYFCASSPRDGAYEQYFGPGTRLTVT.

In this sample, this clone turned up a few times. The sample has other DNA sequences that encode this CDR3 too. The chain couples TRBV7-9 to TRBJ2-3, with D maybe TRBD1 (5 bases). Trimming stripped 3 bases from V and 1 base from J, with 5 bases between. Germline V gene data show CDR1 as SEHNR and CDR2 as FQNEAQ (reference sequence). The CDR3 extends over 13 amino acids. The CDR3 nucleotides read TGTGCCAGCAGCTTGACAGGCACAGATACGCAGTATTTT. This translates into CASSLTGTDTQYF.

V usage is TRBV4-3 and J usage is TRBJ1-6; 8 bases are shared with TRBD1. Germline values: CDR1 LGHNA, CDR2 YSLEER. This CDR3 region has 14 residues. V gave up 1 base and J gave up 9 bases; unmatched junction bases: 2. The CDR3 here is CASSQADRVSPLHF. CDR3 nucleotide sequence: TGCGCCAGCAGCCAAGCGGACAGGGTTTCACCCCTCCACTTT.

For this clone: The same CDR3 can be traced to other DNA sequences in this sample. The rearrangement uses TRBV7-2 and TRBJ1-2; 9 bases map to TRBD1. V was clipped by 5 bases and J by 5 bases; unmatched bases: 6. Per the germline V gene, CDR1 is SGHTA and CDR2 is FQGNSA. This CDR3 has 14 residues. CDR3 in DNA: TGTGCCAGCAGCCCGGACAGGGGTGGTTATGGCTACACCTTC. Its protein is CASSPDRGGYGYTF.

V is TRBV6-5 and J is TRBJ1-6, with 8 bases aligning to TRBD1. The germline gives CDR1 MNHEY, CDR2 SVGAGI. Unmatched junction bases numbered 5, after V lost 4 bases and J lost 6 bases. The CDR3 sequence is 15 residues long. The CDR3 coding sequence is TGTGCCAGCAGTTTCCAGGGGGCGCGTAATTCACCCCTCCACTTT. As protein: CASSFQGARNSPLHF.

This clone has just one count. V gene TRBV5-1 combines with J gene TRBJ2-3, with a weak D call TRBD2 (7 bases). V was pared by 4 bases and J by 3 bases, with 15 bases between. The length of the CDR3 is 15 residues. Germline V gene lookup returns CDR1 SGHRS and CDR2 YFSETQ. The CDR3 loop is CASSPVAGATDTQYF. CDR3 DNA sequence: TGCGCCAGCAGCCCCGTTGCGGGGGCTACAGATACGCAGTATTTT.

This clone was recorded a few times. This CDR3 is CASNFPGQGYEQYF. The CDR3 bases are TGCGCCAGCAATTTCCCAGGACAGGGCTACGAGCAGTACTTC. The rearrangement joins TRBV10-2 to TRBJ2-7; 8 bases fit TRBD1. The CDR3 loop spans 14 amino acids. The trim removed 7 bases at V and 3 bases at J, leaving 8 bases unmatched. In germline, CDR1 is WSHSY, CDR2 SAAADI.

The chain combines TRBV7-3 with TRBJ1-5; the match to TRBD1 covers 8 bases. After removal of 4 bases from V and 4 bases from J, the junction contained 21 bases not matched to a gene. CDR1 is SGHTA, CDR2 FQGTGA, per germline. The CDR3 runs to 20 residues. In DNA form, the CDR3 reads TGTGCCAGCAGCTCGCCCTGTCAGGGGGCGTTTTCGTTTTCTAATCAGCCCCAGCATTTT. Protein sequence: CASSSPCQGAFSFSNQPQHF.

The CDR3 DNA reads as TGTGCCAGCTCACCATCTTGGCAGGGGGCCTACAATGAGCAGTTCTTC. It translates to CASSPSWQGAYNEQFF. The rearrangement uses TRBV18 and TRBJ2-1; 7 nucleotides align to TRBD1. In germline, CDR1 is KGHSH, CDR2 LQKENI. V lost 2 bases and J lost 2; bases outside the gene matches: 6. CDR3 length equals 16 residues.

This clone came up a few times. The chain is built from TRBV6-1 and TRBJ2-5; 10 bases are shared with TRBD2. Trimming at V came to 1 base and at J to 4 bases, leaving 12 bases not matched to a gene. Germline assignment: CDR1 MNHNS and CDR2 SASEGT. The CDR3 extends over 18 amino acids. The CDR3 nucleotides are TGTGCCAGCAGTGAAGGCGCGAAGCGGGGGGGCCTTCGAGAGACCCAGTACTTC. The encoded protein is CASSEGAKRGGLRETQYF.

The chain is built from TRBV4-2 and TRBJ2-7; 10 bases agree with TRBD2. With 8 bases clipped from V and 4 bases from J, the junction kept 14 bases outside the gene matches. The CDR3 is made up of 16 amino acids. Germline lookup yields CDR1 LGHNA and CDR2 YNFKEQ. CDR3 loop: CASGPRASGGGYEQYF. In DNA, the CDR3 is TGTGCCAGCGGGCCTAGGGCTAGCGGGGGAGGATACGAGCAGTACTTC.

V gene TRBV27 combines with J gene TRBJ1-1; D remains unclear. CDR3 length: 14 amino acids. The germline V and J ends were trimmed by 5 bases and 5 bases, with 15 bases remaining between them. Germline lookup yields CDR1 MNHEY and CDR2 SMNVEV (reference sequence). The CDR3 loop reads CASSTSGVSTEAFF. The DNA of the CDR3 is TGTGCCAGCAGTACTTCCGGTGTGTCAACTGAAGCTTTCTTT.